A single sample gave rise to the 11 T cell receptor beta chains below, sequenced in a study of CD8 T cells in ankylosing spondylitis. TCRdb ran MiXCR on the 5' RACE reads and lists one entry per CDR3 protein. This table holds 150,000 to 200,000 distinct CDR3 sequences, roughly 13% found once. The sample consisted of blood, either unsorted or a sorted T cell fraction (not recorded which). These receptors all come from a female donor with ankylosing spondylitis or in good health (not recorded which).

This chain links TRBV7-2 with TRBJ2-1; D unresolved. Trimming took off 1 base at V and 13 bases at J, with 14 bases between the two ends. CDR1 SGHTA and CDR2 FQGNSA come from the germline V gene. The CDR3 runs 13 residues. This CDR3 is CASSLDPSSFQFF. CDR3 DNA sequence: TGTGCCAGCAGCTTAGACCCGTCGTCATTTCAGTTCTTC. The variable domain in full, with the rest retrieved from reference TRBV7-2 and TRBJ2-1, is GAGVSQSPSNKVTEKGKDVELRCDPISGHTALYWYRQSLGQGLEFLIYFQGNSAPDKSGLPSDRFSAERTGGSVSTLTIQRTQQEDSAVYLCASSLDPSSFQFFGPGTRLTVL.

In its sample, this clonotype was seen many times. V and J are TRBV9 and TRBJ1-5; D not resolved. This CDR3 region has 13 residues. V lost 4 bases, J lost 5 bases, and 10 bases lay in between. Germline CDR1 and CDR2: SGDLS and YYNGEE. The CDR3 spells CASSFGPDQPQHF. Here the CDR3 DNA reads TGTGCCAGCAGCTTCGGGCCGGATCAGCCCCAGCATTTT.

The chain has TRBV12-3 or TRBV12-4 and TRBJ2-1; D remains ambiguous. The germline V and J ends were trimmed by 0 bases and 12 bases, with 12 bases remaining between them. There are 13 residues in the CDR3. CDR3 residues: CASSLAGESRQFF. CDR3 DNA: TGTGCCAGCAGTTTAGCGGGTGAAAGCAGGCAGTTCTTC.

DNA of the CDR3: TGTGCCAGCAGTCTTCCCGGGAACACAGATACGCAGTATTTT. Its translation: CASSLPGNTDTQYF. The chain links TRBV6-1 to TRBJ2-3; possible D gene TRBD2, 5 bases. V lost 5 bases to trimming and J lost 2 bases, with 11 bases between them. CDR3 length equals 14 residues. Germline values: CDR1 MNHNS, CDR2 SASEGT.

This clonotype was seen only a few times. This chain connects TRBV4-2 to TRBJ2-7; no reliable D call. Trimming took 4 bases from V and 4 from J, leaving 17 bases between them. In germline, CDR1 is LGHNA, CDR2 YNFKEQ. The CDR3 consists of 15 residues. DNA for the CDR3: TGTGCCAGCAGCCCCTCTCTGGATAGGGCGTACGAGCAGTACTTC. Protein: CASSPSLDRAYEQYF.

There are a few counts of this clonotype. CDR3 nucleotide sequence: TGTGCCAGCAGTCACGACTGGGGGGAGCAGTACTTC. Its translation: CASSHDWGEQYF. The chain carries TRBV12-3 or TRBV12-4 and TRBJ2-7; D is perhaps TRBD1 or TRBD2 (5 bases each). V was clipped by 5 bases and J by 7 bases, with 12 bases between them. CDR3 length: 12 amino acids.

This clonotype was counted many times. This chain uses TRBV2 with TRBJ1-1; D gene ambiguous. Germline V CDR1 and CDR2: SNHLY, FYNNEI. The CDR3 has 12 amino acids. V was clipped by 4 bases and J by 1 base, with 4 bases between them. For the CDR3, the DNA is TGTGCCAGCAGTGTACAGAACACTGAAGCTTTCTTT. Translating it yields CASSVQNTEAFF.

This clonotype was seen many times. The chain has TRBV20-1 and TRBJ1-1, with D possibly TRBD1 on 5 matching bases. CDR3 length equals 15 residues. V gave up 5 bases and J gave up 1 base, with 17 bases separating them. Looked up from germline, CDR1 is DFQATT and CDR2 is SNEGSKA (reference sequence). CDR3 in DNA: TGCAGTGCTTCTTCCTGGGGCAGCCAGAACACTGAAGCTTTCTTT. Translation: CSASSWGSQNTEAFF.

In this sample, this clonotype turned up many times. The V gene is TRBV6-2 or TRBV6-3, the J gene TRBJ2-1; TRBD2 matches 12 bases. Germline CDR1 and CDR2: MNHEY and SVGEGT. Trimming at V came to 10 bases and at J to 6 bases, leaving 4 bases not matched to a gene. This CDR3 spans 13 amino acids. The CDR3 protein is CATRLAGANEQFF. CDR3 sequence (DNA): TGTGCCACCAGACTAGCGGGAGCCAATGAGCAGTTCTTC.

A remark on this clonotype: This may be a read error: a much more frequent sequence differs by one nucleotide. V and J are TRBV7-9 and TRBJ2-1, with 10 bases identical to TRBD2. The germline V gene encodes CDR1 SEHNR and CDR2 FQNEAQ (reference sequence). The CDR3 has 16 amino acids. The CDR3 reads CASNLSLAGVGNEQFF. CDR3 bases: TGTGCCAGCAACTTATCGCTAGCGGGAGTAGGAAATGAGCAGTTCTTC.

The V gene is TRBV9, the J gene TRBJ2-1, with 11 bases lining up with TRBD2. The CDR3 is made up of 16 amino acids. Trimming took 4 bases from V and 9 from J; bases not matched to a gene: 12. The germline V gene encodes CDR1 SGDLS and CDR2 YYNGEE. CDR3 loop: CASSPTGLAGGIEQFF. The CDR3 DNA is TGTGCCAGCAGCCCCACCGGACTAGCGGGTGGCATTGAGCAGTTCTTC. The full variable domain, with the rest looked up from reference TRBV9 and TRBJ2-1, is DSGVTQTPKHLITATGQRVTLRCSPRSGDLSVYWYQQSLDQGLQFLIQYYNGEERAKGNILERFSAQQFPDLHSELNLSSLELGDSALYFCASSPTGLAGGIEQFFGPGTRLTVL.